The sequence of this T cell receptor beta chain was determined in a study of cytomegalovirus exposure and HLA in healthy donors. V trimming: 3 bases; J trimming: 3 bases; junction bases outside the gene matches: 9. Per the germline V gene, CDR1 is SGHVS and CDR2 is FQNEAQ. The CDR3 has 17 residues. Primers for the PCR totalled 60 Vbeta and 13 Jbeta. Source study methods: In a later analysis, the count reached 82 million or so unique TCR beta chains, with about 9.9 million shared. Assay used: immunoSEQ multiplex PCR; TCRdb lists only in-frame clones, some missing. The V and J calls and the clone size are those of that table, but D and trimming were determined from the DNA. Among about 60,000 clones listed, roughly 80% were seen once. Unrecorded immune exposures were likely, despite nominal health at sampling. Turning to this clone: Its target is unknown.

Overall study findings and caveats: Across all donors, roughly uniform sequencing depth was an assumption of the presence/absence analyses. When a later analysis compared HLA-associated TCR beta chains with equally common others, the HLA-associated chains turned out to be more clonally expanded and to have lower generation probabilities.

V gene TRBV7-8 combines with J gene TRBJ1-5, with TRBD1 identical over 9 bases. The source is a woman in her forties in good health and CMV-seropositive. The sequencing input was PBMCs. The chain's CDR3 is CASSFPTGGRNNQPQHF. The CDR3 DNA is TGTGCCAGCAGCTTCCCGACAGGGGGGAGGAACAATCAGCCCCAGCATTTT.